The source of this T cell receptor (beta chain) is a study of blood T cell repertoires in COVID-19. At the level of the study: Researchers got acute and convalescent COVID-19 samples from the United States, Italy and Spain. From T cells, B-cell-depleted T cells, or PBMCs came the material, which was cDNA or gDNA.

The germline CDR1 and CDR2 sequences are SEHNR and FQNEAQ (reference sequence). The V end lost 7 bases, the J end lost 7 bases, and 16 bases lay between the germline ends. There are 13 residues in the CDR3. Authors' data handling: For nucleated cells, counts were estimated from reference gene primer amplification. Repertoires were generated with immunoSEQ multiplex PCR, while TCRdb's copy carries only in-frame clones and drops some. Clone size and V and J calls were adopted from that table, with D and trimming inferred from the DNA. The sample records 250,000 to 300,000 clones, around 88% being singletons.

The sample taken for sequencing was peripheral blood. The chain employs TRBV7-9 and TRBJ1-1; possible D gene TRBD1, 6 bases. This TCR was sampled from a woman aged 30 to 39 who had recovered from COVID-19. The CDR3 DNA is TGTGCCAGCAACTCACAGGGAAATTTTGAAGCTTTCTTT. Translation: CASNSQGNFEAFF.